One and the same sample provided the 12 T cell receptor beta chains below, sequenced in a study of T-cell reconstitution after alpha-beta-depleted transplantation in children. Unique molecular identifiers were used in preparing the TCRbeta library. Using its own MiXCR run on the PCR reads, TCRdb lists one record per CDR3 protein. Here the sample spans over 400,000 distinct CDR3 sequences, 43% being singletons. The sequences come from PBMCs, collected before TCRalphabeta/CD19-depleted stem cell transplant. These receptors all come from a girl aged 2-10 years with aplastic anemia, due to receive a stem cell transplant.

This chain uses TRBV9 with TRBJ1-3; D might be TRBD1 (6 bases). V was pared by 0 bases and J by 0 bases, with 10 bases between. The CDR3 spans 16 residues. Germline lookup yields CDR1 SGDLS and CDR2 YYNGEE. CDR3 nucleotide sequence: TGTGCCAGCAGCGTAGAGGGGGAGCCCTCTGGAAACACCATATATTTT. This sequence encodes CASSVEGEPSGNTIYF.

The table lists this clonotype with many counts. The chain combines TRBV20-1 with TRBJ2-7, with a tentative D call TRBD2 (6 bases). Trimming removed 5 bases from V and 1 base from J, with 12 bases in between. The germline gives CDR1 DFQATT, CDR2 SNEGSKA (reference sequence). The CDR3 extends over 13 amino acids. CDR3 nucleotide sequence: TGCAGTGCTTTCCGGGACTTATCCTACGAGCAGTACTTC. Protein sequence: CSAFRDLSYEQYF.

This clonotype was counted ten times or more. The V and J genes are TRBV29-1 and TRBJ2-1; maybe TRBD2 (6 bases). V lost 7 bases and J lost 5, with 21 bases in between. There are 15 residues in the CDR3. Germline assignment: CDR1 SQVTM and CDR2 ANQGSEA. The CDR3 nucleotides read TGCAGCGCCCCAAGGAGGGCCGGCGGGAACAATGAGCAGTTCTTC. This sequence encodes CSAPRRAGGNNEQFF.

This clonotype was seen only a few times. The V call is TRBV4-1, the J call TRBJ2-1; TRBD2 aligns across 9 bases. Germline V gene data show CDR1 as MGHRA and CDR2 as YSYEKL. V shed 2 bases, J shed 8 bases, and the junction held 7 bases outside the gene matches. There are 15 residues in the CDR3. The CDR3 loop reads CASSQLAGGEDEQFF. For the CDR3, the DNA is TGCGCCAGCAGCCAATTGGCGGGGGGGGAGGATGAGCAGTTCTTC.

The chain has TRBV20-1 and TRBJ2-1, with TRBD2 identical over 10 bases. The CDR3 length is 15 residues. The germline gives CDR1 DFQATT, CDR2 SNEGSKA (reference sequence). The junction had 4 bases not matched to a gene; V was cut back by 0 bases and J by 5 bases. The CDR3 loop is CSAREAGGIHNEQFF. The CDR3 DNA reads TGCAGTGCTAGAGAAGCGGGAGGGATTCACAATGAGCAGTTCTTC.

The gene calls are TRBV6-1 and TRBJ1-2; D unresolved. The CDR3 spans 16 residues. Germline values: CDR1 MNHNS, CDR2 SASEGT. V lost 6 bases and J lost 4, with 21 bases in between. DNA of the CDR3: TGTGCCAGCAGCTCCCGGACCCCGCTCAGCGGCTATGGCTACACCTTC. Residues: CASSSRTPLSGYGYTF.

The CDR3 region has the DNA TGCGCCAGCAGCCCCCTGCCACAGGGGACAGATACGCAGTATTTT. It is translated as CASSPLPQGTDTQYF. The V gene is TRBV5-1, the J gene TRBJ2-3, with 7 bases lining up with TRBD1. This CDR3 has 15 amino acids. V trimming: 4 bases; J trimming: 3 bases; junction bases outside the gene matches: 8. Germline V gives CDR1 SGHRS, CDR2 YFSETQ.

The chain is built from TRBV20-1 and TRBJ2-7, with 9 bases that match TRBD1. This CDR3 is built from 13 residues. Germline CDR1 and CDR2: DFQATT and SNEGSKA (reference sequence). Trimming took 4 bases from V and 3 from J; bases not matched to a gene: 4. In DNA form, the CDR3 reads TGCAGTGCTAATTTGGGACAGGGCTACGAGCAGTACTTC. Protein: CSANLGQGYEQYF.

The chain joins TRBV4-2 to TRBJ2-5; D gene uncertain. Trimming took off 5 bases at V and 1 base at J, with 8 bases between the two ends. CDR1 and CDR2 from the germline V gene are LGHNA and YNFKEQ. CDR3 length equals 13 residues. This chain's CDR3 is CASSTGFQETQYF. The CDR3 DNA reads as TGTGCCAGCAGCACTGGGTTCCAAGAGACCCAGTACTTC.

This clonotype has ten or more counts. CDR3 DNA: TGTGCCAGCAGTGGGCGAAATTCACCCCTCCACTTT. It yields the protein CASSGRNSPLHF. The chain combines TRBV6-5 with TRBJ1-6; D not resolved. Germline CDR1 reads MNHEY; CDR2 reads SVGAGI. The CDR3 runs to 12 residues. V was clipped by 5 bases and J by 7 bases, with 6 bases between them.

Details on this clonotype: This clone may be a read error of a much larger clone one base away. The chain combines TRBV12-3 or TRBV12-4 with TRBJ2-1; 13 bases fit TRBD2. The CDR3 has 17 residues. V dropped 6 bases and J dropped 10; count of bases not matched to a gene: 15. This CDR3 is CASRATSGRKVLKEQFF. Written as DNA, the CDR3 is TGTGCCAGCAGGGCGACTAGCGGGAGGAAGGTTTTAAAGGAGCAGTTCTTC.

In DNA form, the CDR3 reads TGTGCCAGCAGCCCCCCTATCGGGAGCTCCTACAATGAGCAGTTCTTC. It codes for CASSPPIGSSYNEQFF. V usage is TRBV7-9 and J usage is TRBJ2-1; D might be TRBD2 (6 bases). Germline V gene data show CDR1 as SEHNR and CDR2 as FQNEAQ (reference sequence). V lost 5 bases and J 0 bases, leaving 14 bases between the germline ends. This CDR3 contains 16 residues.